This T cell receptor (beta chain) was retrieved from a study of cytomegalovirus exposure and HLA in healthy donors. Whole-study results and caveats: Most CMV-associated TCR beta chains appeared HLA-restricted in a later analysis. Of the V segments, some could not be distinguished, including TRBV6-2 and TRBV6-3, and were excluded.

Details on this clone: Its antigen remains unidentified.

In the PCR, 60 Vbeta and 13 Jbeta primers were used. TCRdb keeps only in-frame clones here, not all; method: immunoSEQ multiplex PCR. The data contain about 170,000 clones, approximately 80% of them singletons. V trimming: 5 bases; J trimming: 8 bases; junction bases outside the gene matches: 5. Germline lookup yields CDR1 SEHNR and CDR2 FQNEAQ (reference sequence). The CDR3 extends over 13 amino acids. This TCR was recovered from a woman in her forties or fifties in good health and CMV-seronegative. Sample: PBMCs. This chain connects TRBV7-9 to TRBJ2-1; 8 nucleotides align to TRBD2. The CDR3 region is CASSRGLAHEQFF. In DNA, the CDR3 is TGTGCCAGCAGCCGAGGACTAGCCCATGAGCAGTTCTTC.